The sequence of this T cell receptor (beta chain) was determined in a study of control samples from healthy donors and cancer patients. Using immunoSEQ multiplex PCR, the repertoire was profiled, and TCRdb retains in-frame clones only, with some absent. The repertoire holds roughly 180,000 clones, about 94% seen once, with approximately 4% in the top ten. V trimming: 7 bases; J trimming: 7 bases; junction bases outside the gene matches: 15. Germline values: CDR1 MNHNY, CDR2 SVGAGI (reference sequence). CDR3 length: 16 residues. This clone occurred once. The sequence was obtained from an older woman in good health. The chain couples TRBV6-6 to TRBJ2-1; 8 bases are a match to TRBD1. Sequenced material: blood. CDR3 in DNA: TGTGCCAGCATCGAGCCCCGGCCGGGACAGGCGAATGAGCAGTTCTTC. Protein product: CASIEPRPGQANEQFF.